This T cell receptor beta chain was identified in a study of blood T cell repertoires in COVID-19. This CDR3 region has 16 residues. The germline gives CDR1 SGHTA, CDR2 FQGNSA. The ends lost 5 bases at V and 4 bases at J; junction bases unmatched: 8. Clones were sequenced by immunoSEQ multiplex PCR, and TCRdb holds only the in-frame ones, with some missing. The sample holds approximately 130,000 clones, around 79% seen once. This clonotype originated in a man older than 75 with acute or convalescent COVID-19. The chain recombines TRBV7-2 with TRBJ1-3; 10 bases map to TRBD1. Sequencing was done on a sample of peripheral blood. This chain's CDR3 is CASSPTTGGKGNTIYF. The CDR3 nucleotides are TGTGCCAGCAGCCCGACGACAGGGGGCAAAGGAAACACCATATATTTT.